A single sample gave rise to the 32 T cell receptor beta chains below, sequenced in a study of cytomegalovirus exposure and HLA in healthy donors (dated by TCRdb to the late 2010s). Library preparation was by the immunoSEQ multiplex PCR assay. This is the immuneACCESS table as TCRdb keeps it, with only in-frame sequences that have V and J called. A part of the clones is gone; compared with another copy, unresolved V genes explain less than half, and the rest is unexplained. In this sample the table shows 150,000 to 180,000 clones, 75% to 90% of which occur a single time. The ten largest clones take up approximately 20% of the sample. The sample comprised PBMCs. The source is a man aged 18 to 29 in good health and CMV-seropositive.

The CDR3 DNA is TGTGCCAGCAGTTACCTTTCAGGACAGGTTGCTGGGGAACTGTTTTTT. It is translated as CASSYLSGQVAGELFF. This sequence joins TRBV6-5 and TRBJ1-4; 7 positions agree with TRBD1. Looked up from germline, CDR1 is MNHEY and CDR2 is SVGAGI. This CDR3 region has 16 residues. V lost 2 bases and J lost 12; bases outside the gene matches: 15.

The chain recombines TRBV30 with TRBJ2-7, with D unresolved. In germline, CDR1 is GTSNPN, CDR2 SVGIG (reference sequence). This CDR3 contains 12 residues. V lost 0 bases to trimming and J lost 1 base, with 4 bases between them. In DNA form, the CDR3 reads TGTGCCTGGAGTGTAGAGTCCTACGAGCAGTACTTC. Its translation is CAWSVESYEQYF. Supplemented by reference TRBV30 and TRBJ2-7, the full variable domain reads SQTIHQWPATLVQPVGSPLSLECTVEGTSNPNLYWYRQAAGRGLQLLFYSVGIGQISSEVPQNLSASRPQDRQFILSSKKLLLSDSGFYLCAWSVESYEQYFGPGTRLTVT.

This chain uses TRBV5-1 with TRBJ2-7; possible D gene TRBD1, 9 bases. The better agreement between TRBJ2-1 and the DNA end casts doubt on the J call. Germline V gene sequence: CDR1 SGHRS, CDR2 YFSETQ. CDR3 length: 17 amino acids. Written as DNA, the CDR3 is TGCGCCAGCAGCTTGGTTGGTAGCGGGACAGGGTGGGATGAGCAGTTCTTC. Residues: CASSLVGSGTGWDEQFF.

The chain carries TRBV9 and TRBJ2-1; TRBD2 agrees at 8 bases. This CDR3 has 15 residues. Germline V gene data show CDR1 as SGDLS and CDR2 as YYNGEE. Trimming removed 3 bases from V and 10 bases from J; junction bases left unmatched: 12. CDR3 protein: CASSAGLDQRLEQFF. In nucleotides, the CDR3 is TGTGCCAGCAGCGCGGGACTAGACCAGAGGTTGGAGCAGTTCTTC.

The chain links TRBV30 to TRBJ2-5; 7 bases map to TRBD2. J lost 5 bases, V lost 1 base, and 13 bases had no gene match. The CDR3 extends over 16 amino acids. Germline CDR1 reads GTSNPN; CDR2 reads SVGIG (reference sequence). In nucleotides, the CDR3 is TGTGCCTGGAGTGGAGGGAGGGAAAGACTTGAGGAGACCCAGTACTTC. Translated: CAWSGGRERLEETQYF.

The V gene is TRBV19, the J gene TRBJ2-1; D remains unclear. This CDR3 has 15 amino acids. V was clipped by 8 bases and J by 0 bases, with 14 bases between them. Germline CDR1 and CDR2: LNHDA and SQIVND (reference sequence). CDR3 coding DNA: TGTGCCAGTTTACCCCAAGTCAGCTCCTACAATGAGCAGTTCTTC. Its protein is CASLPQVSSYNEQFF. Combining the CDR3 with reference TRBV19 and TRBJ2-1 gives the whole variable domain DGGITQSPKYLFRKEGQNVTLSCEQNLNHDAMYWYRQDPGQGLRLIYYSQIVNDFQKGDIAEGYSVSREKKESFPLTVTSAQKNPTAFYLCASLPQVSSYNEQFFGPGTRLTVL.

Points on this clone: The same CDR3 arises from other DNA sequences in this sample as well. The rearrangement joins TRBV7-2 to TRBJ2-7; D gene ambiguous. This CDR3 spans 12 amino acids. Germline CDR1 SGHTA, CDR2 FQGNSA. The germline V and J ends were trimmed by 4 bases and 1 base, with 5 bases remaining between them. The chain's CDR3 is CASSSLSYEQYF. CDR3 DNA sequence: TGTGCCAGCAGCTCCCTGTCCTACGAGCAGTACTTC.

This sequence joins TRBV5-6 and TRBJ2-7; 10 bases are shared with TRBD1. The ends lost 6 bases at V and 5 bases at J; junction bases unmatched: 11. The CDR3 runs to 15 residues. Germline CDR1 SGHDT, CDR2 YYEEEE. CDR3 nucleotide sequence: TGTGCCAGCACCCTAGCACGGGACAGGGGCGACGAGCAGTACTTC. Translated: CASTLARDRGDEQYF. The full variable domain, its missing parts supplied by reference TRBV5-6 and TRBJ2-7, is DAGVTQSPTHLIKTRGQQVTLRCSPKSGHDTVSWYQQALGQGPQFIFQYYEEEERQRGNFPDRFSGHQFPNYSSELNVNALLLGDSALYLCASTLARDRGDEQYFGPGTRLTVT.

The chain recombines TRBV7-9 with TRBJ2-5; 10 nucleotides line up with TRBD2. CDR3 length equals 16 residues. Losses at the gene ends were 2 bases for V and 5 bases for J; bases not matched to a gene: 8. Germline V gene lookup returns CDR1 SEHNR and CDR2 FQNEAQ (reference sequence). CDR3 DNA: TGTGCCAGCAGCTTAAGATTAGCGGGAGGAGGTGAGACCCAGTACTTC. Translated: CASSLRLAGGGETQYF.

V is TRBV5-5 and J is TRBJ2-3; 8 nucleotides agree with TRBD1. V shed 4 bases, J shed 0 bases, and the junction held 1 base outside the gene matches. This CDR3 has 14 residues. Germline V gene lookup returns CDR1 SGHKS and CDR2 YYEKEE (reference sequence). This chain's CDR3 is CASSRTGSTDTQYF. In DNA form, the CDR3 reads TGTGCCAGCAGCCGGACAGGGAGCACAGATACGCAGTATTTT.

The chain couples TRBV15 to TRBJ2-2; TRBD1 matches at 8 bases. From germline, CDR1 is LNHNV and CDR2 YYDKDF (reference sequence). The V segment lost 5 bases and the J segment 4 bases; nucleotides outside the gene matches: 12. The CDR3 extends over 17 amino acids. For the CDR3, the DNA is TGTGCCACCAGCTATGAAAATGGACAGGGACCCACCGGGGAGCTGTTTTTT. This gives the protein CATSYENGQGPTGELFF.

The chain employs TRBV29-1 and TRBJ1-1; 11 bases are a match to TRBD1. The CDR3 runs to 19 residues. Germline CDR1 SQVTM, CDR2 ANQGSEA. J lost 4 bases, V lost 4 bases, and 20 bases had no gene match. CDR3 bases: TGCAGCGTTGGGACCGAACCGGGACAGGGGGTTTTTCGGGTCACTGAAGCTTTCTTT. Translated, it gives CSVGTEPGQGVFRVTEAFF. Complete variable domain (other parts from reference TRBV29-1 and TRBJ1-1): SAVISQKPSRDICQRGTSLTIQCQVDSQVTMMFWYRQQPGQSLTLIATANQGSEATYESGFVIDKFPISRPNLTFSTLTVSNMSPEDSSIYLCSVGTEPGQGVFRVTEAFFGQGTRLTVV.

Only one count was recorded for this clone. This sequence joins TRBV4-3 and TRBJ2-1; a possible D gene is TRBD1 (5 bases). Germline V lookup: CDR1 LGHNA, CDR2 YSLEER. The CDR3 spans 13 residues. Trimming pared 0 bases from V and 7 bases from J, leaving 7 bases between. The CDR3, as DNA: TGCGCCAGCAGCCAAGAATGGACAAATGAGCAGTTCTTC. Residues: CASSQEWTNEQFF.

The chain is built from TRBV7-2 and TRBJ1-2; TRBD1 matches at 9 bases. V shed 5 bases and J 9 bases; nucleotides not matched to a gene: 13. Per germline, CDR1 SGHTA and CDR2 FQGNSA. CDR3 length: 15 residues. In nucleotides, the CDR3 is TGTGCCAGCAGCCTGAATGCCGGGACAGGGACTCGCTACACCTTC. The encoded protein is CASSLNAGTGTRYTF.

The V gene is TRBV6-5, the J gene TRBJ2-7; 9 bases are a match to TRBD1. This CDR3 has 15 residues. Germline loops: CDR1 MNHEY, CDR2 SVGAGI. The J segment lost 2 bases and the V segment lost 8 bases, leaving 10 bases of the junction unmatched. Here the CDR3 DNA reads TGTGCCAGCGGGCCCGGGACAGGGCTCACCTACGAGCAGTACTTC. Amino acids: CASGPGTGLTYEQYF.

This chain joins TRBV4-3 and TRBJ2-3; 7 positions match TRBD1. CDR3 length: 14 residues. Germline lookup yields CDR1 LGHNA and CDR2 YSLEER. The V segment lost 2 bases and the J segment 5 bases; nucleotides outside the gene matches: 4. In DNA form, the CDR3 reads TGCGCCAGCAGCCAAAGGGGGCAGCAAGATACGCAGTATTTT. Translated: CASSQRGQQDTQYF.

The chain employs TRBV29-1 and TRBJ1-2, with 7 bases that match TRBD1. There are 17 residues in the CDR3. The germline V gene has CDR1 SQVTM and CDR2 ANQGSEA. V dropped 3 bases and J dropped 4; count of bases not matched to a gene: 17. Here the CDR3 reads CSVESRQGGGSGYGYTF. The CDR3 nucleotides read TGCAGCGTTGAGTCCAGGCAGGGGGGCGGGTCGGGCTATGGCTACACCTTC.

The rearrangement uses TRBV6-6 and TRBJ1-1, with 7 bases identical to TRBD1. The germline CDR1 and CDR2 sequences are MNHNY and SVGAGI (reference sequence). This CDR3 is 14 amino acids long. The V and J ends lost 3 bases and 3 bases, in that order; junction bases with no gene match: 4. The CDR3 DNA reads TGTGCCAGCAGTTATGTCGACAGGGACACTGAAGCTTTCTTT. Translating gives CASSYVDRDTEAFF.

The chain recombines TRBV19 with TRBJ2-1, with 8 nucleotides matching TRBD2. Germline values: CDR1 LNHDA, CDR2 SQIVND (reference sequence). V shed 1 base, J shed 6 bases, and the junction held 5 bases outside the gene matches. The CDR3 length is 15 residues. For the CDR3, the DNA is TGTGCCAGTAGTATAGGCGGGAGGCCCCTCAATGAGCAGTTCTTC. Its protein product is CASSIGGRPLNEQFF.

The gene calls are TRBV6-6 and TRBJ1-4; D not resolved. There are 12 residues in the CDR3. CDR1 MNHNY and CDR2 SVGAGI come from the germline V gene (reference sequence). V gave up 2 bases and J gave up 13 bases, with 11 bases separating them. This chain's CDR3 is CASSYAATGLFF. The CDR3 coding sequence is TGTGCCAGCAGTTACGCGGCAACGGGACTGTTTTTT.

J is TRBJ2-7 and V is TRBV9; maybe TRBD2 (5 bases). Trimming took off 0 bases at V and 2 bases at J, with 6 bases between the two ends. Germline assignment: CDR1 SGDLS and CDR2 YYNGEE. CDR3 size: 13 residues. The CDR3: CASSVGGTYEQYF. DNA for the CDR3: TGTGCCAGCAGCGTAGGAGGGACCTACGAGCAGTACTTC.

The gene calls are TRBV7-2 and TRBJ1-4, with D maybe TRBD1 (5 bases). Germline V gene lookup returns CDR1 SGHTA and CDR2 FQGNSA. Trimming cost V 2 bases and J 7 bases, with 14 bases left between them. The CDR3 totals 15 residues. The CDR3 sequence is CASSLSQGRGEKLFF. CDR3 bases: TGTGCCAGCAGCTTATCGCAGGGTCGTGGTGAAAAACTGTTTTTT.

The chain is built from TRBV5-1 and TRBJ1-4; unclear D gene. The CDR3 has 14 residues. The germline gives CDR1 SGHRS, CDR2 YFSETQ. The V end was cut by 5 bases, the J end by 8 bases, with 16 bases between. The CDR3 region is CASSPAEGAEKLFF. CDR3 nucleotide sequence: TGCGCCAGCAGTCCGGCGGAGGGAGCAGAAAAACTGTTTTTT.

The V and J genes are TRBV5-1 and TRBJ2-1; 9 bases align to TRBD2. Germline-derived CDR1 and CDR2 are SGHRS and YFSETQ. Trimming at V came to 4 bases and at J to 5 bases, leaving 10 bases not matched to a gene. The CDR3 contains 16 residues. This CDR3 is CASSPPPAGGDNEQFF. The CDR3 bases are TGCGCCAGCAGCCCCCCCCCAGCGGGGGGTGACAATGAGCAGTTCTTC.

The CDR3 coding sequence is TGCGCCAGCAGCTTGATGGAGGGAGACACTGAAGCTTTCTTT. It yields the protein CASSLMEGDTEAFF. The J gene is TRBJ1-1, the V gene TRBV5-1; the D is unclear. The germline gives CDR1 SGHRS, CDR2 YFSETQ. V lost 1 base to trimming and J lost 3 bases, with 10 bases between them. The CDR3 is 14 amino acids.

V gene TRBV19 combines with J gene TRBJ1-1; D not certain. The CDR3 has 13 residues. Germline loops: CDR1 LNHDA, CDR2 SQIVND (reference sequence). Trimming removed 1 base at V and 3 bases at J, with 6 bases between. CDR3 sequence reads: CASSIVQYTEAFF. The CDR3 DNA follows: TGTGCCAGTAGTATAGTACAGTACACTGAAGCTTTCTTT.

This clone showed up just once. The genes are TRBV7-9 and TRBJ1-2, with D tentatively TRBD1 (6 bases). The CDR3 is 13 residues long. From germline, CDR1 is SEHNR and CDR2 FQNEAQ (reference sequence). The V end was cut by 4 bases, the J end by 3 bases, with 9 bases between. CDR3 coding DNA: TGTGCCAGCAGCTCCGGGACATACTATGGCTACACCTTC. Encoded protein: CASSSGTYYGYTF.

V gene TRBV14 combines with J gene TRBJ1-6; D remains unclear. Germline V gene lookup returns CDR1 SGHDN and CDR2 FVKESK. Trimming removed 0 bases at V and 6 bases at J, with 12 bases between. The CDR3 runs to 16 residues. The CDR3 nucleotides read TGTGCCAGCAGCCAAGATTTGAGGCCGATTAATTCACCCCTCCACTTT. As protein: CASSQDLRPINSPLHF.

J is TRBJ2-2 and V is TRBV7-3, with D perhaps matching TRBD1 (6 bases). V was cut by 2 bases and J by 3 bases, with 7 bases left in between. Germline CDR1 is SGHTA and CDR2 is FQGTGA. The CDR3 spans 14 residues. DNA of the CDR3: TGTGCCAGCAGCTTACAGGGGCACACCGGGGAGCTGTTTTTT. Its protein product is CASSLQGHTGELFF.

V is TRBV5-4 and J is TRBJ1-1; TRBD1 might be the D (6 bases). V was pared by 5 bases and J by 1 base, with 12 bases between. There are 14 residues in the CDR3. CDR1 and CDR2 (germline): SGHNT, YYREEE (reference sequence). The CDR3 loop reads CASSVDSRNTEAFF. CDR3 in DNA: TGTGCCAGCAGTGTGGACAGTCGGAACACTGAAGCTTTCTTT. The variable domain in full, with the rest retrieved from reference TRBV5-4 and TRBJ1-1, is ETGVTQSPTHLIKTRGQQVTLRCSSQSGHNTVSWYQQALGQGPQFIFQYYREEENGRGNFPPRFSGLQFPNYSSELNVNALELDDSALYLCASSVDSRNTEAFFGQGTRLTVV.

V usage is TRBV18 and J usage is TRBJ1-5; perhaps TRBD1 as D (6 bases). V lost 4 bases and J 2 bases, leaving 15 bases between the germline ends. Germline values: CDR1 KGHSH, CDR2 LQKENI. The CDR3 has 16 residues. CDR3 amino acids: CASSQNREGGNQPQHF. The CDR3 region has the DNA TGTGCCAGCTCACAGAACAGGGAGGGTGGCAATCAGCCCCAGCATTTT.

The chain has TRBV6-5 and TRBJ1-5; tentative D call: TRBD1 (6 bases). Per the germline V gene, CDR1 is MNHEY and CDR2 is SVGAGI. The CDR3 consists of 12 residues. Trimming stripped 11 bases from V and 7 bases from J, with 15 bases between. The DNA of the CDR3 is TGTGCCGCCTCCACAGGGCAACAGCCCCAGCATTTT. This encodes CAASTGQQPQHF.